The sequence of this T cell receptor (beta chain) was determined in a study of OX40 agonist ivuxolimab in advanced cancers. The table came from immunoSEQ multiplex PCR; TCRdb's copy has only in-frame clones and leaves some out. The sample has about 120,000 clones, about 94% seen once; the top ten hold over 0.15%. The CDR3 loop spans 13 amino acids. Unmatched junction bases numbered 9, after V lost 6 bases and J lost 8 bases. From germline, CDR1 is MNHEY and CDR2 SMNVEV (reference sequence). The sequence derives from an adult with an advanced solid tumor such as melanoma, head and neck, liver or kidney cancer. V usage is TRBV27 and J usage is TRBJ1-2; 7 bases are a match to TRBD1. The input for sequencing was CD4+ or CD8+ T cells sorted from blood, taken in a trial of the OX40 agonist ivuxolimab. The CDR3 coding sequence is TGTGCCAGCAGACCAGACAGGGCGAAGGGCTACACCTTC. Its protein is CASRPDRAKGYTF.